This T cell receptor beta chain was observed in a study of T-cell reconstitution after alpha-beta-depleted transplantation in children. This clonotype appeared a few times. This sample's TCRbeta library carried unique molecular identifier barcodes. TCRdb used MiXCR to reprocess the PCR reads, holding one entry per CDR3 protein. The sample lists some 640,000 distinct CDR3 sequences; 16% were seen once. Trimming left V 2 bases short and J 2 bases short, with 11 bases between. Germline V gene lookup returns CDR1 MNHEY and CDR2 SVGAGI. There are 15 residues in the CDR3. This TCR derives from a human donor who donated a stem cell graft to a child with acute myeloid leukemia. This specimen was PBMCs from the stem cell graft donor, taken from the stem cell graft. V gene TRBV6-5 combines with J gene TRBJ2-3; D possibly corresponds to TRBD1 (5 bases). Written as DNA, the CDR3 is TGTGCCAGCAGTTACAAAGGACACTCCACAGATACGCAGTATTTT. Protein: CASSYKGHSTDTQYF.